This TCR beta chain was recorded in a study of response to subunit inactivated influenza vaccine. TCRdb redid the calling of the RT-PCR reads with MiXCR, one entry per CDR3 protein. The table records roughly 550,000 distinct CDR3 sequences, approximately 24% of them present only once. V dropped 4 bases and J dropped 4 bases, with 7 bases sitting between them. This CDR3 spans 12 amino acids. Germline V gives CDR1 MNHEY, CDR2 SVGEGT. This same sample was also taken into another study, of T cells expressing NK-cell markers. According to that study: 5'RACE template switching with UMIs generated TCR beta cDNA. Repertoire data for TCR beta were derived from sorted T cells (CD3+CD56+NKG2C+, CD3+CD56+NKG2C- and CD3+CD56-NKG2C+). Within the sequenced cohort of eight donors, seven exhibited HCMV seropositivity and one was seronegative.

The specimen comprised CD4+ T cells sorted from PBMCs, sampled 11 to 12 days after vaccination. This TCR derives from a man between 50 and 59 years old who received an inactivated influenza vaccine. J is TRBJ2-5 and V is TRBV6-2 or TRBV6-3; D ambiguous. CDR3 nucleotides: TGTGCCAGCAGTTCCTATTTAGAGACCCAGTACTTC. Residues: CASSSYLETQYF.